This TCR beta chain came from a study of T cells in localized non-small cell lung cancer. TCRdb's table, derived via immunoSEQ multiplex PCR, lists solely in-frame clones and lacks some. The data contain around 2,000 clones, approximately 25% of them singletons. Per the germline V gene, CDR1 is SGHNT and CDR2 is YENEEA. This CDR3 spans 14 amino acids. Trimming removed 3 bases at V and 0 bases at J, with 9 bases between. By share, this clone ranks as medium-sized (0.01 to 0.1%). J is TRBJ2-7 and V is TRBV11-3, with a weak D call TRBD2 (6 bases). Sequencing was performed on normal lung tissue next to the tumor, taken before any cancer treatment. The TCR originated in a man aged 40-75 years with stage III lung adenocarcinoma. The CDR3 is CASSLGGSSYEQYF. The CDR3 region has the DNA TGTGCCAGCAGCTTGGGGGGAAGCTCCTACGAGCAGTACTTC.